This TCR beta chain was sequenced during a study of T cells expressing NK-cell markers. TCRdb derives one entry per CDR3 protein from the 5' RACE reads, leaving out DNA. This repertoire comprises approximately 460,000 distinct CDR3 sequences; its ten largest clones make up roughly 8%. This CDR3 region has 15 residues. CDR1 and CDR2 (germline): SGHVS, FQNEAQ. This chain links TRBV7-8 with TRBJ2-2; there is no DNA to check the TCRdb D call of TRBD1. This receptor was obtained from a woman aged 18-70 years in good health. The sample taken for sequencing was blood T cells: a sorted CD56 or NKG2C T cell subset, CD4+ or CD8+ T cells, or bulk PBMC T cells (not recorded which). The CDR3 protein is CASSWGGVGTGELFF.